The 20 T cell receptor beta chains below were found in one sample sequenced in a study of response to subunit inactivated influenza vaccine. Each CDR3 protein is one row after TCRdb ran MiXCR on the RT-PCR reads. The top ten clones hold approximately 2.9% of a sample with about 540,000 distinct CDR3 sequences, approximately 22% of them seen once. These data were also filed under a second study, of T cells expressing NK-cell markers. That report notes: In generating TCR beta cDNA, 5'RACE template switching with UMIs was used.

The sequenced sample was CD4+ T cells sorted from PBMCs, obtained about 11 days after vaccination. These receptors all come from a man aged 50-59 years who received an inactivated influenza vaccine.

This clonotype came up many times. V gene TRBV29-1 combines with J gene TRBJ1-1; 7 bases match TRBD1. This CDR3 comprises 14 residues. The junction had 8 bases not matched to a gene; V was cut back by 5 bases and J by 2 bases. Germline CDR1 is SQVTM and CDR2 is ANQGSEA. The CDR3 region is CSVSRTGTNTEAFF. CDR3 nucleotides: TGCAGCGTTTCAAGGACAGGTACTAACACTGAAGCTTTCTTT. Full variable domain (outside the CDR3, taken from reference TRBV29-1 and TRBJ1-1): SAVISQKPSRDICQRGTSLTIQCQVDSQVTMMFWYRQQPGQSLTLIATANQGSEATYESGFVIDKFPISRPNLTFSTLTVSNMSPEDSSIYLCSVSRTGTNTEAFFGQGTRLTVV.

This clonotype has just a few counts. The genes are TRBV7-2 and TRBJ2-7; D is unresolved. CDR3 length: 13 amino acids. Trimming left V 1 base short and J 11 bases short, with 15 bases between. CDR1 and CDR2 (germline): SGHTA, FQGNSA. The CDR3 DNA is TGTGCCAGCAGCTTAGAATCCAAACCACAGAAGTACTTC. Its protein is CASSLESKPQKYF. The full variable domain, completed using reference TRBV7-2 and TRBJ2-7, is GAGVSQSPSNKVTEKGKDVELRCDPISGHTALYWYRQSLGQGLEFLIYFQGNSAPDKSGLPSDRFSAERTGGSVSTLTIQRTQQEDSAVYLCASSLESKPQKYFGPGTRLTVT.

In its sample, this clonotype was seen a few times. This clone may be a read error of a much larger clone one base away. The rearrangement joins TRBV12-3 or TRBV12-4 to TRBJ2-2; a weak D match, TRBD1 (5 bases). CDR3 length: 14 residues. The V end was cut by 6 bases, the J end by 1 base, with 9 bases between. CDR3 amino acids: CASRTTGNTGELFF. The CDR3 DNA follows: TGTGCCAGCAGAACCACAGGGAACACCGGGGAGCTGTTTTTT.

This clonotype was counted between two and nine times. The chain carries TRBV6-1 and TRBJ1-5; 8 nucleotides line up with TRBD1. Germline V gives CDR1 MNHNS, CDR2 SASEGT. CDR3 length: 14 amino acids. The V and J ends lost 6 bases and 0 bases, in that order; junction bases with no gene match: 1. CDR3 region: CASRGQGSNQPQHF. As DNA, the CDR3 is TGTGCCAGCAGAGGACAGGGTAGCAATCAGCCCCAGCATTTT.

In this sample, this clonotype turned up a few times. V gene TRBV27 combines with J gene TRBJ2-5, with a possible D match to TRBD1 (5 bases). The CDR3 sequence is 13 residues long. The V end lost 3 bases, the J end lost 3 bases, and 8 bases lay between the germline ends. The germline gives CDR1 MNHEY, CDR2 SMNVEV (reference sequence). The CDR3 sequence: CASSFGREETQYF. In DNA, the CDR3 is TGTGCCAGCAGTTTTGGCAGGGAAGAGACCCAGTACTTC.

The table lists this clonotype with many counts. The V and J genes are TRBV29-1 and TRBJ2-3, with TRBD1 matching 12 bases. The CDR3 consists of 14 residues. Looked up from germline, CDR1 is SQVTM and CDR2 is ANQGSEA. V dropped 6 bases and J dropped 2; count of bases not matched to a gene: 3. The CDR3 DNA reads as TGCAGCGTGCGGGACAGGGGGCTCACAGATACGCAGTATTTT. Translating it yields CSVRDRGLTDTQYF.

This clonotype was seen more than once but under ten times. This chain joins TRBV6-1 and TRBJ1-5; D is ambiguous. Germline V CDR1 and CDR2: MNHNS, SASEGT. This CDR3 has 13 residues. The V gene lost 2 bases and the J gene lost 6 bases, with 8 bases spanning the gap. CDR3 region: CASSERRGQPQHF. CDR3 coding DNA: TGTGCCAGCAGTGAAAGACGAGGTCAGCCCCAGCATTTT.

V usage is TRBV10-3 and J usage is TRBJ2-1; maybe TRBD2 (6 bases). Germline V CDR1 and CDR2: ENHRY, SYGVKD. This CDR3 region has 12 residues. Between the trimmed V and J ends, which lost 10 bases and 6 bases, there was a span of 13 bases. DNA of the CDR3: TGTGCCACGGACTTGGGGGGCAATGAGCAGTTCTTC. Its protein product is CATDLGGNEQFF.

V is TRBV12-3 or TRBV12-4 and J is TRBJ2-5, with D perhaps given as TRBD1 or TRBD2 (5 bases each). There are 16 residues in the CDR3. Trimming pared 0 bases from V and 6 bases from J, leaving 17 bases between. This CDR3 is CASSLALMLGEKTQYF. In DNA, the CDR3 is TGTGCCAGCAGTTTAGCGCTAATGTTGGGGGAAAAGACCCAGTACTTC.

The chain is built from TRBV20-1 and TRBJ1-4, with 9 bases that match TRBD1. CDR3 size: 13 residues. Germline V lookup: CDR1 DFQATT, CDR2 SNEGSKA (reference sequence). The ends lost 3 bases at V and 8 bases at J; junction bases unmatched: 4. The CDR3 loop reads CSASDRGKEKLFF. The CDR3 DNA reads as TGCAGTGCTAGCGACAGGGGGAAAGAAAAACTGTTTTTT.

V usage is TRBV20-1 and J usage is TRBJ2-7; 8 bases map to TRBD2. With V trimmed by 3 bases and J by 5 bases, 9 bases remained unmatched. The V gene's germline CDR1 is DFQATT and CDR2 SNEGSKA (reference sequence). The CDR3 covers 14 residues. CDR3 region: CSASRGLGFDEQYF. As DNA, the CDR3 is TGCAGTGCTAGTCGGGGACTAGGGTTCGACGAGCAGTACTTC.

This sequence joins TRBV10-3 and TRBJ1-1; tentative D call: TRBD1 (6 bases). The V end was cut by 6 bases, the J end by 3 bases, with 14 bases between. The CDR3 sequence is 14 residues long. Germline-derived CDR1 and CDR2 are ENHRY and SYGVKD. The CDR3 reads CAIRRGSGDTEAFF. The CDR3 DNA reads as TGTGCCATCAGGAGGGGGAGTGGAGACACTGAAGCTTTCTTT.

In this sample, this clonotype turned up a few times. This chain uses TRBV28 with TRBJ2-5; the match to TRBD2 covers 10 bases. CDR1 is MDHEN and CDR2 is SYDVKM in the germline V gene. The CDR3 has 18 residues. The V and J ends lost 4 bases and 1 base, in that order; junction bases with no gene match: 12. CDR3: CASSSLAGGPGIQETQYF. CDR3 bases: TGTGCCAGCAGTTCCTTAGCGGGGGGCCCGGGCATCCAAGAGACCCAGTACTTC. The full variable domain, completed using reference TRBV28 and TRBJ2-5, is DVKVTQSSRYLVKRTGEKVFLECVQDMDHENMFWYRQDPGLGLRLIYFSYDVKMKEKGDIPEGYSVSREKKERFSLILESASTNQTSMYLCASSSLAGGPGIQETQYFGPGTRLLVL.

The rearrangement joins TRBV27 to TRBJ2-1, with TRBD1 matching over 7 bases. The CDR3 runs to 15 residues. V shed 0 bases, J shed 9 bases, and the junction held 8 bases outside the gene matches. Germline V gene data show CDR1 as MNHEY and CDR2 as SMNVEV (reference sequence). CDR3 loop: CASSLSGGGFSEQFF. In DNA, the CDR3 is TGTGCCAGCAGTTTATCAGGGGGCGGGTTTTCTGAGCAGTTCTTC.

The chain joins TRBV29-1 to TRBJ2-7; D gene unclear. V was shortened by 4 bases and J by 0 bases, with 10 bases between the two germline ends. CDR1 SQVTM and CDR2 ANQGSEA come from the germline V gene. The CDR3 contains 13 residues. CDR3 sequence: CSVGRKLSYEQYF. DNA of the CDR3: TGCAGCGTTGGGCGGAAACTCTCCTACGAGCAGTACTTC.

The J gene is TRBJ2-5, the V gene TRBV20-1, with 9 nucleotides matching TRBD2. Germline values: CDR1 DFQATT, CDR2 SNEGSKA (reference sequence). The CDR3 length is 15 residues. Losses at the gene ends were 6 bases for V and 5 bases for J; bases not matched to a gene: 13. The CDR3 sequence: CSASRGGGADETQYF. The DNA of the CDR3 is TGCAGTGCCAGTCGCGGCGGGGGGGCCGATGAGACCCAGTACTTC.

This clonotype was counted a few times. This chain joins TRBV10-3 and TRBJ2-1, with D perhaps assigned TRBD1 or TRBD2 (5 bases each). Trimming took off 2 bases at V and 6 bases at J, with 14 bases between the two ends. Looked up from germline, CDR1 is ENHRY and CDR2 is SYGVKD. CDR3 length equals 15 residues. For the CDR3, the DNA is TGTGCCATCAGTGAGGTAGAGGGGCCGGGCAATGAGCAGTTCTTC. It is translated as CAISEVEGPGNEQFF.

This sequence joins TRBV12-3 or TRBV12-4 and TRBJ1-6, with TRBD1 as a possible D gene (5 bases). Trimming stripped 6 bases from V and 7 bases from J, with 13 bases between. The length of the CDR3 is 14 residues. In DNA, the CDR3 is TGTGCCAGCAGGCCTCCGGGGCCCAATTCACCCCTCCACTTT. Encoded protein: CASRPPGPNSPLHF.

This clonotype was seen a few times. This sequence joins TRBV19 and TRBJ2-2; 11 bases fit TRBD1. This CDR3 contains 16 residues. The J segment lost 3 bases and the V segment lost 6 bases, leaving 6 bases of the junction unmatched. Looked up from germline, CDR1 is LNHDA and CDR2 is SQIVND (reference sequence). CDR3 bases: TGTGCCAGTAGGGACGGACAGGGGGCCTACACCGGGGAGCTGTTTTTT. Translation gives CASRDGQGAYTGELFF.

This clonotype showed up just a few times. This sequence joins TRBV6-1 and TRBJ1-5; D not resolved. V dropped 5 bases and J dropped 9 bases, with 2 bases sitting between them. In germline, CDR1 is MNHNS, CDR2 SASEGT. The CDR3 runs to 9 residues. CDR3 residues: CASSMPQHF. Here the CDR3 DNA reads TGTGCCAGCAGTATGCCCCAGCATTTT.